These 26 T cell receptor beta chains were sequenced from one sample in a study of T cell changes during pregnancy in multiple sclerosis. TCRdb's table, derived via immunoSEQ multiplex PCR, lists solely in-frame clones and lacks some. Found here are around 96,000 clones, roughly 91% of them singletons; the top ten hold 3.5% to 4.5%. The sequencing here drew on peripheral blood, taken in the first trimester of pregnancy. The receptors stem from a female donor with multiple sclerosis, enrolled in a pregnancy study.

This chain joins TRBV30 and TRBJ1-3; a weak D match, TRBD1 (5 bases). The CDR3 spans 17 residues. CDR1 is GTSNPN and CDR2 is SVGIG in the germline V gene (reference sequence). Trimming took off 5 bases at V and 1 base at J, with 21 bases between the two ends. In DNA form, the CDR3 reads TGTGCCTGGGTGGGCTGGGGGGTAGAGGATTCTGGAAACACCATATATTTT. Amino acid sequence: CAWVGWGVEDSGNTIYF.

The chain couples TRBV2 to TRBJ2-1; 8 positions agree with TRBD1. Germline assignment: CDR1 SNHLY and CDR2 FYNNEI. The CDR3 has 16 amino acids. The trim removed 6 bases at V and 1 base at J, leaving 8 bases unmatched. CDR3 nucleotide sequence: TGTGCCAGCAGCTTCGGACAGGGCCAATCCTACAATGAGCAGTTCTTC. This sequence encodes CASSFGQGQSYNEQFF. Based on the CDR3 plus reference TRBV2 and TRBJ2-1, the full variable domain is EPEVTQTPSHQVTQMGQEVILRCVPISNHLYFYWYRQILGQKVEFLVSFYNNEISEKSEIFDDQFSVERPDGSNFTLKIRSTKLEDSAMYFCASSFGQGQSYNEQFFGPGTRLTVL.

This clone appeared a single time. This CDR3 is also generated by other DNA sequences in the sample. The chain uses TRBV5-1 and TRBJ1-6; D might be TRBD1 (6 bases). From germline, CDR1 is SGHRS and CDR2 YFSETQ. V lost 0 bases and J lost 7, with 11 bases in between. CDR3 length equals 15 residues. Here the CDR3 DNA reads TGCGCCAGCAGCTTGGACAGGGTGGGCAATTCACCCCTCCACTTT. Amino acid sequence: CASSLDRVGNSPLHF.

V and J are TRBV27 and TRBJ2-7; tentative D call: TRBD2 (5 bases). The CDR3 has 14 amino acids. The ends were cut back, 1 base at V and 0 bases at J, with 7 bases in the middle. Germline lookup yields CDR1 MNHEY and CDR2 SMNVEV (reference sequence). The CDR3: CASSLYGSSYEQYF. In DNA, the CDR3 is TGTGCCAGCAGTTTATATGGGAGCTCCTACGAGCAGTACTTC.

The chain combines TRBV7-2 with TRBJ1-2, with 7 bases identical to TRBD1. The CDR3 has 16 residues. After removal of 0 bases from V and 4 bases from J, the junction contained 8 bases not matched to a gene. CDR1 SGHTA and CDR2 FQGNSA come from the germline V gene. In nucleotides, the CDR3 is TGTGCCAGCAGCTTAGCGTCAGGGGGGAGTGTCTATGGCTACACCTTC. Protein product: CASSLASGGSVYGYTF.

The chain links TRBV5-6 to TRBJ2-7, with D perhaps TRBD2 (6 bases). The CDR3 is 15 residues long. Germline CDR1 reads SGHDT; CDR2 reads YYEEEE. Trimming took off 2 bases at V and 4 bases at J, with 16 bases between the two ends. The CDR3 sequence: CASSFGLGDWYEQYF. As DNA, the CDR3 is TGTGCCAGCAGCTTCGGTTTGGGGGACTGGTACGAGCAGTACTTC.

CDR3 sequence reads: CASSDSSGLQETQYF. CDR3 in DNA: TGTGCCAGCAGCGATTCTAGCGGCCTCCAAGAGACCCAGTACTTC. This rearrangement joins TRBV9 to TRBJ2-5, with 7 bases lining up with TRBD2. Looked up from germline, CDR1 is SGDLS and CDR2 is YYNGEE. J gave up 1 base and V 3 bases, and 6 bases lay outside the gene matches. The CDR3 is 15 amino acids.

The rearrangement uses TRBV6-4 and TRBJ2-3; 10 bases align to TRBD2. From germline, CDR1 is MRHNA and CDR2 SNTAGT. The CDR3 sequence is 15 residues long. V was clipped by 6 bases and J by 4 bases; unmatched bases: 7. This CDR3 reads CASRVLAGDSDTQYF. DNA of the CDR3: TGTGCCAGCAGGGTTCTAGCGGGGGATTCAGATACGCAGTATTTT.

This chain joins TRBV6-1 and TRBJ2-5; 11 bases align to TRBD1. Germline assignment: CDR1 MNHNS and CDR2 SASEGT. The CDR3 loop spans 16 amino acids. The V and J ends lost 1 base and 3 bases, in that order; junction bases with no gene match: 4. The CDR3 protein is CASSEVPGQGEETQYF. Here the CDR3 DNA reads TGTGCCAGCAGTGAAGTCCCGGGACAGGGGGAAGAGACCCAGTACTTC.

The chain employs TRBV5-3 and TRBJ2-1; D possibly corresponds to TRBD1 (5 bases). TRBV5-3 is recorded as an ORF, its role being uncertain. V was pared by 0 bases and J by 7 bases, with 20 bases between. The CDR3 sequence is 17 residues long. The CDR3 DNA sequence: TGTGCCAGAAGCTTGGTAGGTGGCAGGGTCCACGGAAATGAGCAGTTCTTC. Protein sequence: CARSLVGGRVHGNEQFF.

V usage is TRBV27 and J usage is TRBJ2-7, with D maybe TRBD1 (6 bases). V was pared by 8 bases and J by 3 bases, with 11 bases between. Germline V gene data show CDR1 as MNHEY and CDR2 as SMNVEV (reference sequence). This CDR3 region has 12 residues. CDR3 sequence: CASGQSNYEQYF. Written as DNA, the CDR3 is TGTGCCAGCGGACAGTCTAACTACGAGCAGTACTTC.

As concerns this clone: At one end, the junction sequence differs from germline, possibly due to a read error. The gene calls are TRBV7-7 and TRBJ2-2, with 16 nucleotides matching TRBD2. This CDR3 comprises 20 residues. Germline lookup yields CDR1 SSHAT and CDR2 FNYEAQ (reference sequence). CDR3 DNA sequence: TGTGCTAGCAGCAAGGGACTAGCGGGGGGGCCGAACGGGGACACCGGGGAGCTGTTTTTT. Amino acid sequence: CASSKGLAGGPNGDTGELFF.

CDR3 nucleotide sequence: TGTGCCAGCAGTTTCTTAGCGGGGGACCTAAACAATGAGCAGTTCTTC. This translates into CASSFLAGDLNNEQFF. The genes are TRBV6-5 and TRBJ2-1, with 9 bases that match TRBD2. Germline V lookup: CDR1 MNHEY, CDR2 SVGAGI. The CDR3 length is 16 residues. Trimming removed 4 bases from V and 5 bases from J; junction bases left unmatched: 9.

The rearrangement uses TRBV7-3 and TRBJ1-1, with D possibly being TRBD1 (5 bases). Between the trimmed V and J ends, which lost 1 base and 5 bases, there was a span of 11 bases. CDR1 SGHTA and CDR2 FQGTGA come from the germline V gene. The CDR3 totals 14 residues. This CDR3 is CASSLNSKGTEAFF. The CDR3 nucleotides are TGTGCCAGCAGCTTAAACTCTAAGGGGACTGAAGCTTTCTTT.

The chain is built from TRBV18 and TRBJ2-6, with D possibly matching TRBD1 (5 bases). The V gene lost 4 bases and the J gene lost 1 base, with 8 bases spanning the gap. There are 15 residues in the CDR3. CDR1 and CDR2 (germline): KGHSH, LQKENI. This chain's CDR3 is CASSLSGSGANVLTF. CDR3 DNA: TGTGCCAGCTCACTGTCAGGGTCTGGGGCCAACGTCCTGACTTTC.

V usage is TRBV11-2 and J usage is TRBJ2-3, with 13 bases fitting TRBD2. Germline CDR1 and CDR2: SGHAT and FQNNGV. V gave up 7 bases and J gave up 10 bases; unmatched junction bases: 11. The CDR3 contains 15 residues. The CDR3 sequence: CASTSLHGLAGAQYF. CDR3 nucleotide sequence: TGTGCCAGCACCTCCCTCCACGGACTAGCGGGGGCGCAGTATTTT.

The V gene is TRBV11-2, the J gene TRBJ1-1; 8 bases line up with TRBD1. Germline V gene sequence: CDR1 SGHAT, CDR2 FQNNGV. Unmatched junction bases numbered 14, after V lost 5 bases and J lost 3 bases. The CDR3 is 17 amino acids. DNA of the CDR3: TGTGCCAGCAGCCCCAACCTACCCGGGACAGGAGACACTGAAGCTTTCTTT. Its protein product is CASSPNLPGTGDTEAFF.

V gene TRBV19 combines with J gene TRBJ1-2, with D maybe TRBD1 (5 bases). There are 14 residues in the CDR3. Per germline, CDR1 LNHDA and CDR2 SQIVND (reference sequence). The V and J ends lost 3 bases and 4 bases respectively, with 12 bases between them. CDR3 loop: CASSIRGESYGYTF. The CDR3 nucleotides are TGTGCCAGTAGTATTCGGGGGGAGAGCTATGGCTACACCTTC.

This chain links TRBV19 with TRBJ2-2; 7 bases fit TRBD1. Germline loops: CDR1 LNHDA, CDR2 SQIVND (reference sequence). The CDR3 is made up of 14 amino acids. V dropped 4 bases and J dropped 4; count of bases not matched to a gene: 3. CDR3 coding DNA: TGTGCCAGTAGTAGAAACAGGGGCACCGGGGAGCTGTTTTTT. Its protein product is CASSRNRGTGELFF.

CDR3: CASSTGLDNEQFF. CDR3 DNA sequence: TGCGCCAGCAGCACCGGACTAGACAATGAGCAGTTCTTC. This chain links TRBV5-1 with TRBJ2-1; 7 nucleotides align to TRBD2. Losses at the gene ends were 4 bases for V and 5 bases for J; bases not matched to a gene: 3. Germline V gene sequence: CDR1 SGHRS, CDR2 YFSETQ. This CDR3 has 13 residues. Based on the CDR3 plus reference TRBV5-1 and TRBJ2-1, the full variable domain is KAGVTQTPRYLIKTRGQQVTLSCSPISGHRSVSWYQQTPGQGLQFLFEYFSETQRNKGNFPGRFSGRQFSNSRSEMNVSTLELGDSALYLCASSTGLDNEQFFGPGTRLTVL.

The rearrangement joins TRBV7-9 to TRBJ1-3; D unclear. This CDR3 has 15 residues. V gave up 1 base and J gave up 0 bases, with 7 bases separating them. Germline V gene data show CDR1 as SEHNR and CDR2 as FQNEAQ (reference sequence). CDR3: CASSLGPGSGNTIYF. CDR3 coding DNA: TGTGCCAGCAGCTTAGGTCCAGGCTCTGGAAACACCATATATTTT.

The genes are TRBV6-1 and TRBJ2-2; a weak D match, TRBD1 (5 bases). Germline CDR1 is MNHNS and CDR2 is SASEGT. The CDR3 totals 17 residues. Trimming shortened V by 3 bases and J by 6 bases, and 20 bases separated the two germline ends. CDR3 coding DNA: TGTGCCAGCAGTGACCAGGACATCATCTATTTCGCCGGGGAGCTGTTTTTT. This translates into CASSDQDIIYFAGELFF.

V gene TRBV6-5 combines with J gene TRBJ2-2; D may be TRBD1 (6 bases). Germline assignment: CDR1 MNHEY and CDR2 SVGAGI. Trimming took 0 bases from V and 4 from J, leaving 12 bases between them. CDR3 length equals 16 residues. The CDR3, as DNA: TGTGCCAGCAGTTACTCGAACCTACAGGGCACCGGGGAGCTGTTTTTT. Translating gives CASSYSNLQGTGELFF.

The rearrangement links TRBV19 to TRBJ1-5, with D possibly TRBD1 on 5 matching bases. Trimming stripped 11 bases from V and 10 bases from J, with 24 bases between. Germline loops: CDR1 LNHDA, CDR2 SQIVND (reference sequence). The CDR3 sequence is 14 residues long. The CDR3 protein is CASSQGPIMEPQHF. CDR3 nucleotide sequence: TGTGCCTCAAGCCAGGGCCCGATCATGGAACCCCAGCATTTT.

The rearrangement links TRBV5-1 to TRBJ2-7; 7 bases map to TRBD1. V dropped 4 bases and J dropped 4; count of bases not matched to a gene: 5. CDR1 is SGHRS and CDR2 is YFSETQ in the germline V gene. The CDR3 is made up of 13 amino acids. CDR3 sequence: CASSGDSLYEQYF. The DNA of the CDR3 is TGCGCCAGCAGCGGGGACAGTCTATACGAGCAGTACTTC.

This chain links TRBV7-6 with TRBJ2-5; 7 bases fit TRBD2. Unmatched junction bases numbered 4, after V lost 1 base and J lost 2 bases. This CDR3 contains 15 residues. CDR1 is SGHVS and CDR2 is FNYEAQ in the germline V gene. CDR3 region: CASSLGPSGQETQYF. CDR3 coding DNA: TGTGCCAGCAGCTTAGGTCCTAGCGGACAAGAGACCCAGTACTTC.